What follows describes a single TCR beta chain. The sample belongs to a study of radiation and T cells in renal cell carcinoma. Study context: Nephrectomy followed 15 Gy stereotactic body radiation by 4 weeks.

As to time point: baseline pretreatment blood. Treatment meaning: 15 Gy SBRT to primary tumor, nephrectomy 4 weeks later. The table came from immunoSEQ multiplex PCR; TCRdb's copy has only in-frame clones and leaves some out. There are about 88,000 clones in the sample; 75% to 90% occur only once, and approximately 8.1% lies in the top ten. The germline gives CDR1 MNHEY, CDR2 SVGAGI. V was shortened by 2 bases and J by 4 bases, with 18 bases between the two germline ends. CDR3 length equals 16 residues. The material was blood, obtained from a patient whose treatment included radiotherapy and nephrectomy. The clonotype comes from a middle-aged man with renal cell carcinoma. The rearrangement links TRBV6-5 to TRBJ2-7; tentatively, D is TRBD1 or TRBD2 (5 bases each). The CDR3 bases are TGTGCCAGCAGTTACGCCGGCAACCCGGGACGATACGAGCAGTACTTC. Encoded protein: CASSYAGNPGRYEQYF.